This is a list of T cell receptor beta chains from one sample in a study of shared clonotypes between healthy human individuals. TCRdb keeps only in-frame clones here, not all; method: immunoSEQ multiplex PCR. The sample has over 1.4 million clones, roughly 96% seen once. Source material: naive CD4+ T cells sorted from blood. The source is a man aged 30-40 years in good health. CDR3s include the opening cysteine and the closing phenylalanine or tryptophan. The D gene is left open where the match is weak. Clone size appears in some rows only: once, few, many, or a class for an expanded clone.

V	D	J	size	DNA	CDR3
TRBV28	NA	TRBJ2-7	NA	TGTGCCAGCAGTTTAGACAGGCCACCACTTCAGTACGAGCAGTACTTC	CASSLDRPPLQYEQYF
TRBV5-8	NA	TRBJ1-5	NA	TGTGCCAGCAGCGCACAGGGATGGTCGAGCAATCAGCCCCAGCATTTT	CASSAQGWSSNQPQHF
TRBV7-9	TRBD2	TRBJ2-2	NA	TGTGCCAGCAGCCGGACTAGCGGGAGTGGCGGGGAGCTGTTTTTT	CASSRTSGSGGELFF
TRBV5-5	NA	TRBJ1-1	NA	TGTGCCAGCAGAATTCAGGGTTGGGCTGAAGCTTTCTTT	CASRIQGWAEAFF
TRBV27	TRBD2	TRBJ2-1	NA	TGTGCCACCCTTATTAAGGGCGGGAGCTCCTACAATGAGCAGTTCTTC	CATLIKGGSSYNEQFF
TRBV9	TRBD1	TRBJ2-7	NA	TGTGCCAGCACTAAATCGGGACAGAACTACGAGCAGTACTTC	CASTKSGQNYEQYF
TRBV28	NA	TRBJ1-2	NA	TGTGCCAGCAGTTTAAGCAGGCTCAGCGGCTACACCTTC	CASSLSRLSGYTF
TRBV10-3	TRBD2	TRBJ2-1	NA	TGTGCCATCAGTGAGCCGGGGACAACTAGCGGGAGTAGGGAACCCTACAATGAGCAGTTCTTC	CAISEPGTTSGSREPYNEQFF
TRBV2	NA	TRBJ2-6	NA	TGTGCCAGCACCGTTCGTACTGGGGCCAACGTCCTGACTTTC	CASTVRTGANVLTF
TRBV6-5	NA	TRBJ2-7	NA	TGTGCCAGCAGTTACAGTTCCGGGACGGAGCCCTACGAGCAGTACTTC	CASSYSSGTEPYEQYF
TRBV7-9	TRBD2	TRBJ2-5	NA	TGTGCCAGCAGAGAATGGACTAGCGACCAAGAGACCCAGTACTTC	CASREWTSDQETQYF
TRBV7-9	NA	TRBJ1-5	NA	TGTGCCAGCAGCTCTTCCGGGACCTGGGAGGGCAGCAATCAGCCCCAGCATTTT	CASSSSGTWEGSNQPQHF
TRBV15	TRBD2	TRBJ2-7	NA	TGTGCCACCAGCAGAGACGCCGCGGGAGGCGGGCACGAGCAGTACTTC	CATSRDAAGGGHEQYF
TRBV9	TRBD2	TRBJ2-1	NA	TGTGCCAGCAGCGCACTAGCGGTTTACAATGAGCAGTTCTTC	CASSALAVYNEQFF
TRBV5-1	NA	TRBJ2-1	NA	TGCGCCAGCAGGGTCGAGAGCTACAATGAGCAGTTCTTC	CASRVESYNEQFF
TRBV30	TRBD1	TRBJ1-4	NA	TGTGCCTGGAGTGGGGGGACAGGGAAGGCCACTAATGAAAAACTGTTTTTT	CAWSGGTGKATNEKLFF
TRBV5-8	NA	TRBJ2-5	NA	TGTGCCAGCAGACCCCCCCCGTGGAGGGGCGAGATCCAAGAGACCCAGTACTTC	CASRPPPWRGEIQETQYF
TRBV27	TRBD2	TRBJ2-1	NA	TGTGCCAGCAGTGCGGGACTAGCGGGTTCTAGCTCCTACAATGAGCAGTTCTTC	CASSAGLAGSSSYNEQFF
TRBV5-4	TRBD2	TRBJ2-2	NA	TGTGCCAGCAGCCCGGGGGGACTATCTATCCCCGGGGAGCTGTTTTTT	CASSPGGLSIPGELFF
TRBV30	NA	TRBJ2-1	once	TGTGCCTGGAGGGGGTCATATGAGCAGTTCTTC	CAWRGSYEQFF
TRBV2	NA	TRBJ2-5	NA	TGTGCCAGCGCGATAGTAGGAGGTCGGTTCGTAGAGACCCAGTACTTC	CASAIVGGRFVETQYF
TRBV7-9	NA	TRBJ2-1	once	TGTGCCAGCAGCTACGGAGGGCCGTACAATGAGCAGTTCTTC	CASSYGGPYNEQFF
TRBV5-1	TRBD1	TRBJ1-2	NA	TGCGCCAGCAGCCACGGACAGGGGTCCTATGGCTACACCTTC	CASSHGQGSYGYTF
TRBV7-2	TRBD2	TRBJ2-5	NA	TGTGCCAGCAGCATTCCTAGCGGGAGGGCCAGGGAGACCCAGTACTTC	CASSIPSGRARETQYF
TRBV5-4	NA	TRBJ2-1	NA	TGTGCCAGCACACAGAAGAGTATCTCCTACAATGAGCAGTTCTTC	CASTQKSISYNEQFF
TRBV25-1	NA	TRBJ1-4	NA	TGTGCCAGCAGTGACCATATCAGGGGAACGGAAAAACTGTTTTTT	CASSDHIRGTEKLFF
TRBV14	NA	TRBJ2-1	once	TGTGCCAGCAGCCAAAGAGCGTCACACTCCTACAATGAGCAGTTCTTC	CASSQRASHSYNEQFF
TRBV5-1	NA	TRBJ1-1	NA	TGCGCCAGCAGCCCGGAGTTCATCGGCACTGAAGCTTTCTTT	CASSPEFIGTEAFF
TRBV29-1	NA	TRBJ2-2	NA	TGCAGCGTTGGGAAACCCACCGGGGAGCTGTTTTTT	CSVGKPTGELFF
TRBV10-3	NA	TRBJ2-7	NA	TGTGCCATCAGTGATTTCGTGCACGAGCAGTACTTC	CAISDFVHEQYF
TRBV7-9	NA	TRBJ1-4	NA	TGTGCCAGCAGTCCAACCCGGGAAAAACTGTTTTTT	CASSPTREKLFF
TRBV11-2	NA	TRBJ2-1	NA	TGTGCCAGCAGCTTACCATACCGCTTCTCCTACAATGAGCAGTTCTTC	CASSLPYRFSYNEQFF
TRBV28	NA	TRBJ1-2	few	TGTGCCAGCAGTGTCAGACGGTCGGGTTTCACCTTC	CASSVRRSGFTF
TRBV5-4	NA	TRBJ2-7	NA	TGTGCCAGCAGCCCCCGGCCAGGGGTTTACGAGCAGTACTTC	CASSPRPGVYEQYF
TRBV20-1	NA	TRBJ1-5	once	TGCAGTGCACAGGCAATGACCCAGCATTTT	CSAQAMTQHF
TRBV6-5	TRBD2	TRBJ2-3	NA	TGTGCCAGCAGTTACTCGACGGGGGGGGGCACAGATACGCAGTATTTT	CASSYSTGGGTDTQYF
TRBV28	TRBD1	TRBJ2-7	NA	TGTGCCAGCAGCCCGACCCGGACAGGAGGCGCCGAGCAGTACTTC	CASSPTRTGGAEQYF
TRBV5-4	NA	TRBJ2-1	NA	TGTGCCAGCACTGAGGGGGGATCCTACAATGAGCAGTTCTTC	CASTEGGSYNEQFF
TRBV28	NA	TRBJ1-1	NA	TGTGCCAGCAGTTTTACCCCTTTATACACTGAAGCTTTCTTT	CASSFTPLYTEAFF
TRBV5-1	NA	TRBJ2-2	NA	TGCGCCAGCAGCTTAGTAGGGGGGGCGAACACCGGGGAGCTGTTTTTT	CASSLVGGANTGELFF